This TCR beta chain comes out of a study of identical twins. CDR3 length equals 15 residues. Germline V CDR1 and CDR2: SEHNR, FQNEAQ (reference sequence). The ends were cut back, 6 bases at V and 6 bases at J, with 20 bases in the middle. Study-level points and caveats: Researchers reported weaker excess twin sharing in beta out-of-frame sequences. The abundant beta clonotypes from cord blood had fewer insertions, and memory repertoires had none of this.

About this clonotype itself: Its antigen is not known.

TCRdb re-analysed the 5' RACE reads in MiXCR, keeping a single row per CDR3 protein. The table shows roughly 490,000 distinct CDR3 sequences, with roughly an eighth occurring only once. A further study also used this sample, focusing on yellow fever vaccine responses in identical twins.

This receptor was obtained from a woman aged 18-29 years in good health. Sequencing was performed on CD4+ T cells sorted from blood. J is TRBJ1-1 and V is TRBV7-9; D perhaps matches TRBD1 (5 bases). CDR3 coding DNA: TGTGCCAGCAGTTTTTTTTCCCAGGGTATATCTGAAGCTTTCTTT. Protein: CASSFFSQGISEAFF.